This entry lists 6 T cell receptor beta chains sequenced from one sample in a study of blood T cell repertoires in COVID-19. This table comes from immunoSEQ multiplex PCR, and its TCRdb copy is limited to in-frame clones, with some not included. In the table there are some 140,000 clones, roughly four fifths of which are singletons. Sequenced: PBMCs or T cells enriched from blood (not recorded which). Source of these receptors: a man in his fifties who had recovered from COVID-19.

The V and J genes are TRBV4-3 and TRBJ1-1; 9 bases fit TRBD1. Germline CDR1 reads LGHNA; CDR2 reads YSLEER. With 3 bases clipped from V and 2 bases from J, the junction kept 7 bases outside the gene matches. This CDR3 contains 16 residues. The CDR3 loop is CASSHVPGQGNTEAFF. The CDR3 DNA reads TGCGCCAGCAGCCACGTCCCGGGACAGGGCAACACTGAAGCTTTCTTT.

The chain recombines TRBV5-1 with TRBJ1-2, with 12 bases aligning to TRBD1. This CDR3 is 18 amino acids long. Germline values: CDR1 SGHRS, CDR2 YFSETQ. Trimming at V came to 4 bases and at J to 3 bases, leaving 13 bases not matched to a gene. CDR3 loop: CASSRTLPGQGADYGYTF. For the CDR3, the DNA is TGCGCCAGCAGCCGAACTCTTCCGGGACAGGGGGCAGACTATGGCTACACCTTC.

Turning to this clone: The same CDR3 can be traced to other DNA sequences in this sample. This chain joins TRBV9 and TRBJ1-2; D perhaps matches TRBD1 (5 bases). CDR1 is SGDLS and CDR2 is YYNGEE in the germline V gene. Between the trimmed V and J ends, which lost 0 bases and 3 bases, there was a span of 6 bases. This CDR3 comprises 13 residues. The CDR3 is CASSVETDYGYTF. CDR3 nucleotides: TGTGCCAGCAGCGTAGAGACAGACTATGGCTACACCTTC.

The rearrangement uses TRBV5-1 and TRBJ2-5, with a weak D call TRBD2 (6 bases). V lost 5 bases, J lost 4 bases, and 15 bases lay in between. This CDR3 region has 14 residues. Germline V CDR1 and CDR2: SGHRS, YFSETQ. The CDR3 nucleotides are TGCGCCAGCAGACGCCCGGGGGTCGGAGAGACCCAGTACTTC. Translated, it gives CASRRPGVGETQYF. The full variable domain, its missing parts supplied by reference TRBV5-1 and TRBJ2-5, is KAGVTQTPRYLIKTRGQQVTLSCSPISGHRSVSWYQQTPGQGLQFLFEYFSETQRNKGNFPGRFSGRQFSNSRSEMNVSTLELGDSALYLCASRRPGVGETQYFGPGTRLLVL.

Regarding this clone: Other DNA sequences in the sample encode the same CDR3. The genes are TRBV7-2 and TRBJ2-7; D is ambiguous. Germline V gene sequence: CDR1 SGHTA, CDR2 FQGNSA. The V end lost 3 bases, the J end lost 3 bases, and 3 bases lay between the germline ends. This CDR3 is built from 11 residues. Here the CDR3 reads CASSLRYEQYF. The CDR3 DNA reads as TGTGCCAGCAGCTTGCGCTACGAGCAGTACTTC.

The J gene is TRBJ2-2, the V gene TRBV5-1, with TRBD1 matching over 7 bases. The CDR3 loop spans 16 amino acids. Germline V gene sequence: CDR1 SGHRS, CDR2 YFSETQ. The V gene end was trimmed by 4 bases and the J gene end by 4 bases; junction bases not matched to a gene: 10. CDR3 sequence: CASSTLTGFATGELFF. CDR3 DNA sequence: TGCGCCAGCAGCACCTTGACAGGGTTTGCCACCGGGGAGCTGTTTTTT.